This T cell receptor beta chain comes out of a study of T cell responses to AZD1222 COVID-19 vaccine. Germline V lookup: CDR1 SGHTA, CDR2 FQGNSA. Trimming pared 6 bases from V and 0 bases from J, leaving 5 bases between. CDR3 length: 12 amino acids. Second-dose groups at about 4 or about 12 weeks were pooled. This clone was observed a single time. Antigen specificity is unknown. Findings and caveats of the study: Repertoires were sampled only after the peak T cell response. Mostly white British, mostly female donors; authors suggested clonal diversity may be underestimated. The span of vaccine-associated CD4 TCRs extended across spike, with dominance at 160-218 and 743-854.

Some clones are missing from TCRdb's copy, which holds only in-frame ones; the method was immunoSEQ multiplex PCR. Of approximately 82,000 clones in the sample, approximately 90% are singletons; the top ten hold roughly 3.1%. This chain uses TRBV7-2 with TRBJ1-1; D is uncertain. This TCR was recovered from an adult who received the AZD1222 COVID-19 vaccine. Specimen: peripheral blood, collected 28 days after the second AZD1222 dose. The CDR3 region has the DNA TGTGCCAGCAGGCTCATGAACACTGAAGCTTTCTTT. It translates to CASRLMNTEAFF.